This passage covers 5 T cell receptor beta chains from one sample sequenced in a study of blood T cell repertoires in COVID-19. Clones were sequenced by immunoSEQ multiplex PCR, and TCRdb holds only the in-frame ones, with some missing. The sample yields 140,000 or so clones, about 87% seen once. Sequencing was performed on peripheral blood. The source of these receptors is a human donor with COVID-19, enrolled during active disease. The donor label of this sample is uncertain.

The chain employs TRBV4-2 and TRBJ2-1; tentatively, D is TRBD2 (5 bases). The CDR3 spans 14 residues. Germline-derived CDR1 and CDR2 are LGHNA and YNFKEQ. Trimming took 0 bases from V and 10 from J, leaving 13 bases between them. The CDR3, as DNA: TGTGCCAGCAGCCAAGAAAGCGGCTTCAGGGAGCAGTTCTTC. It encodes CASSQESGFREQFF.

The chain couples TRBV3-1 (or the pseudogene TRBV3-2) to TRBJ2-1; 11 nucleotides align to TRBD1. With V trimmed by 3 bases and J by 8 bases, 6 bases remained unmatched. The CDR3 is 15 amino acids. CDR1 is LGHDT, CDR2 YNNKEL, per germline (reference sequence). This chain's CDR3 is CASSHRTGGLDEQFF. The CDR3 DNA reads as TGTGCCAGCAGCCACAGGACAGGGGGCTTAGATGAGCAGTTCTTC.

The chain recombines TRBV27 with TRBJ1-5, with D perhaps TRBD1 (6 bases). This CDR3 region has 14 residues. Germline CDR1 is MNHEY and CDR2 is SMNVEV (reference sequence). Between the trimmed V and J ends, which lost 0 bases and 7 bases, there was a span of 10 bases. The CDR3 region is CASSLSVGGQPQHF. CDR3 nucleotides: TGTGCCAGCAGTTTATCCGTAGGGGGACAGCCCCAGCATTTT.

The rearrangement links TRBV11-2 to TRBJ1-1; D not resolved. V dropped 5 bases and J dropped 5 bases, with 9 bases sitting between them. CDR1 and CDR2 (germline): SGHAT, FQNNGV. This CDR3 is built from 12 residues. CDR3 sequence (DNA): TGTGCCAGCAGCCAACTACGGACTGAAGCTTTCTTT. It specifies CASSQLRTEAFF.

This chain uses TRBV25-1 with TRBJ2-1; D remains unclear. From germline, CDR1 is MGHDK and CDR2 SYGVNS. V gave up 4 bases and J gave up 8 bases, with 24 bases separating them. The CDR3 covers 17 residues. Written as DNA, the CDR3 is TGTGCCAGCAGTGGCGGTATCCAGAAGGATTCGCCCCATGAGCAGTTCTTC. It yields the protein CASSGGIQKDSPHEQFF. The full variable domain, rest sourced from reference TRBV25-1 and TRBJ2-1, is EADIYQTPRYLVIGTGKKITLECSQTMGHDKMYWYQQDPGMELHLIHYSYGVNSTEKGDLSSESTVSRIRTEHFPLTLESARPSHTSQYLCASSGGIQKDSPHEQFFGPGTRLTVL.